The 24 T cell receptor beta chains presented below share a single source sample, sequenced in a study of T cell changes during pregnancy in multiple sclerosis. Sequencing used immunoSEQ multiplex PCR; TCRdb keeps in-frame clones, though not all of them. The table shows tens of thousands of clones, with roughly 91% occurring only once. The sequenced sample was CD8+ T cells from peripheral blood mononuclear cells, obtained before pregnancy. The receptor set was obtained from a female donor with multiple sclerosis, enrolled in a pregnancy study.

The rearrangement uses TRBV2 and TRBJ2-7; D is unresolved. The V and J ends lost 1 base and 6 bases respectively, with 10 bases between them. This CDR3 is 13 amino acids long. Germline assignment: CDR1 SNHLY and CDR2 FYNNEI. CDR3 sequence reads: CASSEVQLREQYF. Written as DNA, the CDR3 is TGTGCCAGCAGTGAAGTCCAACTCCGCGAGCAGTACTTC.

J is TRBJ1-2 and V is TRBV6-1; 7 positions match TRBD1. CDR3 length: 16 residues. J gave up 4 bases and V 1 base, and 9 bases lay outside the gene matches. Germline V gene sequence: CDR1 MNHNS, CDR2 SASEGT. CDR3: CASSEVRTTGRYGYTF. In DNA form, the CDR3 reads TGTGCCAGCAGTGAAGTCCGTACGACAGGGCGCTATGGCTACACCTTC.

The genes are TRBV4-1 and TRBJ2-7, with D perhaps TRBD2 (6 bases). Germline V gives CDR1 MGHRA, CDR2 YSYEKL. This CDR3 is built from 15 residues. The V gene lost 4 bases and the J gene lost 2 bases, with 15 bases spanning the gap. This chain's CDR3 is CASSLTGGGTYEQYF. CDR3 DNA: TGCGCCAGCAGCCTCACCGGGGGAGGAACCTACGAGCAGTACTTC.

The chain joins TRBV7-2 to TRBJ2-1, with 11 bases fitting TRBD2. Germline lookup yields CDR1 SGHTA and CDR2 FQGNSA. The J segment lost 7 bases and the V segment lost 4 bases, leaving 9 bases of the junction unmatched. This CDR3 has 16 amino acids. The CDR3 spells CASSSVSGGAYNEQFF. CDR3 coding DNA: TGTGCCAGCAGCTCGGTTAGCGGGGGGGCTTATAATGAGCAGTTCTTC. Looking up the rest from reference TRBV7-2 and TRBJ2-1 gives the full variable domain: GAGVSQSPSNKVTEKGKDVELRCDPISGHTALYWYRQSLGQGLEFLIYFQGNSAPDKSGLPSDRFSAERTGGSVSTLTIQRTQQEDSAVYLCASSSVSGGAYNEQFFGPGTRLTVL.

This chain uses TRBV4-1 with TRBJ2-7, with D possibly being TRBD2 (5 bases). The CDR3 contains 14 residues. V lost 5 bases and J 2 bases, leaving 13 bases between the germline ends. From germline, CDR1 is MGHRA and CDR2 YSYEKL. CDR3 sequence (DNA): TGCGCCAGCAGCTCGGGGAGCAGAGCCTACGAGCAGTACTTC. This codes for CASSSGSRAYEQYF.

The rearrangement uses TRBV27 and TRBJ2-7, with 8 positions matching TRBD1. The CDR3 is 15 amino acids. Germline V gene sequence: CDR1 MNHEY, CDR2 SMNVEV (reference sequence). Trimming cost V 2 bases and J 4 bases; bases outside gene matches: 7. The CDR3 DNA reads as TGTGCCAGCAGTTTAGAGGGGACAGGATTATACGAGCAGTACTTC. Protein sequence: CASSLEGTGLYEQYF.

This clone was detected once. V usage is TRBV5-6 and J usage is TRBJ1-4, with D perhaps matching TRBD1 (5 bases). V was clipped by 4 bases and J by 5 bases, with 18 bases between them. Germline lookup yields CDR1 SGHDT and CDR2 YYEEEE. This CDR3 contains 16 residues. The CDR3 protein is CASSAPRQRPNEKLFF. The CDR3 region has the DNA TGTGCCAGCAGCGCTCCGAGACAGCGCCCAAATGAAAAACTGTTTTTT.

This sequence joins TRBV9 and TRBJ1-2, with D uncertain. The germline CDR1 and CDR2 sequences are SGDLS and YYNGEE. V lost 0 bases, J lost 0 bases, and 9 bases lay in between. The CDR3 sequence is 15 residues long. The CDR3 coding sequence is TGTGCCAGCAGCGTAGGAGTTTTAGCTAACTATGGCTACACCTTC. This encodes CASSVGVLANYGYTF.

The chain has TRBV7-9 and TRBJ1-1; D not resolved. Germline values: CDR1 SEHNR, CDR2 FQNEAQ (reference sequence). The CDR3 totals 13 residues. V gave up 4 bases and J gave up 1 base, with 7 bases separating them. The CDR3 is CASSSPRNTEAFF. DNA of the CDR3: TGTGCCAGCAGCTCCCCCCGGAACACTGAAGCTTTCTTT. The full variable domain, completed using reference TRBV7-9 and TRBJ1-1, is DTGVSQNPRHKITKRGQNVTFRCDPISEHNRLYWYRQTLGQGPEFLTYFQNEAQLEKSRLLSDRFSAERPKGSFSTLEIQRTEQGDSAMYLCASSSPRNTEAFFGQGTRLTVV.

The rearrangement links TRBV7-9 to TRBJ2-7, with D perhaps TRBD1 (5 bases). CDR3 length equals 14 residues. Germline CDR1 is SEHNR and CDR2 is FQNEAQ (reference sequence). The V and J ends lost 1 base and 2 bases respectively, with 9 bases between them. CDR3 amino acids: CASSLDGRAYEQYF. CDR3 sequence (DNA): TGTGCCAGCAGCTTAGACGGCAGGGCCTACGAGCAGTACTTC.

This chain links TRBV5-4 with TRBJ2-6, with D perhaps TRBD1 (5 bases). Germline CDR1 reads SGHNT; CDR2 reads YYREEE (reference sequence). The CDR3 sequence is 19 residues long. Trimming stripped 4 bases from V and 2 bases from J, with 22 bases between. The CDR3 nucleotides are TGTGCCAGCAGCCGTCCCCAGGACACCCAGTACCCTGGGGCCAACGTCCTGACTTTC. It encodes CASSRPQDTQYPGANVLTF.

The V and J genes are TRBV7-3 and TRBJ2-1, with a possible D match to TRBD1 (5 bases). The germline CDR1 and CDR2 sequences are SGHTA and FQGTGA. The CDR3 contains 13 residues. Trimming left V 1 base short and J 8 bases short, with 9 bases between. The DNA for the CDR3 is TGTGCCAGCAGCTTAAATGGGGCCGATGAGCAGTTCTTC. Translation: CASSLNGADEQFF.

CDR3 sequence (DNA): TGTGCCAGCAGCTTACAGGGGCAAGAGACCCAGTACTTC. It specifies CASSLQGQETQYF. This sequence joins TRBV7-9 and TRBJ2-5; tentative D call: TRBD1 (6 bases). Per germline, CDR1 SEHNR and CDR2 FQNEAQ (reference sequence). Trimming shortened V by 2 bases and J by 2 bases, and 6 bases separated the two germline ends. The CDR3 is made up of 13 amino acids. The whole variable domain, filled in from reference TRBV7-9 and TRBJ2-5, reads DTGVSQNPRHKITKRGQNVTFRCDPISEHNRLYWYRQTLGQGPEFLTYFQNEAQLEKSRLLSDRFSAERPKGSFSTLEIQRTEQGDSAMYLCASSLQGQETQYFGPGTRLLVL.

In this sample, this clone turned up a few times. The same CDR3 can be traced to other DNA sequences in this sample. This sequence joins TRBV6-1 and TRBJ2-5, with 11 bases identical to TRBD2. This CDR3 spans 15 amino acids. In germline, CDR1 is MNHNS, CDR2 SASEGT. Trimming removed 2 bases from V and 1 base from J; junction bases left unmatched: 0. CDR3 sequence reads: CASSELAGGQETQYF. The DNA of the CDR3 is TGTGCCAGCAGTGAACTAGCGGGGGGCCAAGAGACCCAGTACTTC.

The rearrangement joins TRBV4-1 to TRBJ2-7, with TRBD1 matching 9 bases. CDR1 and CDR2 (germline): MGHRA, YSYEKL. V shed 1 base and J 5 bases; nucleotides not matched to a gene: 9. CDR3 length: 16 amino acids. CDR3 residues: CASSQVGGTGYDEQYF. CDR3 in DNA: TGCGCCAGCAGCCAAGTTGGGGGGACAGGGTATGACGAGCAGTACTTC.

The chain combines TRBV21-1 with TRBJ1-4; the table's D call, TRBD1, was not checked against the DNA. TRBV21-1 represents a pseudogene. This CDR3 spans 22 amino acids. The CDR3 protein is CASSPTPRDSLAVPATNEKLFF. The CDR3, as DNA: TGTGCCAGCAGCCCAACTCCGCGGGACAGCCTTGCTGTTCCCGCAACTAATGAAAAACTGTTTTTT.

The rearrangement joins TRBV2 to TRBJ2-4; 13 bases line up with TRBD2. The germline CDR1 and CDR2 sequences are SNHLY and FYNNEI. The length of the CDR3 is 15 residues. V was clipped by 6 bases and J by 7 bases; unmatched bases: 6. The CDR3 loop reads CASSDTSGGDNIQYF. CDR3 nucleotides: TGTGCCAGCAGCGATACTAGCGGGGGGGACAACATTCAGTACTTC.

This clone was seen once. The chain employs TRBV9 and TRBJ1-5; D is perhaps TRBD1 (6 bases). Germline V gives CDR1 SGDLS, CDR2 YYNGEE. Trimming pared 3 bases from V and 0 bases from J, leaving 7 bases between. The CDR3 is 14 residues long. This CDR3 is CASSGTDSNQPQHF. CDR3 bases: TGTGCCAGCAGCGGGACAGATAGCAATCAGCCCCAGCATTTT.

This sequence joins TRBV29-1 and TRBJ2-1; 8 bases are shared with TRBD2. The germline CDR1 and CDR2 sequences are SQVTM and ANQGSEA. The CDR3 is 12 residues long. The V gene end was trimmed by 6 bases and the J gene end by 3 bases; junction bases not matched to a gene: 1. The CDR3 sequence is CSVRGDYNEQFF. For the CDR3, the DNA is TGCAGCGTGCGGGGGGACTACAATGAGCAGTTCTTC.

J is TRBJ1-5 and V is TRBV5-5; TRBD1 might be the D (5 bases). CDR3 length: 16 residues. The V gene's germline CDR1 is SGHKS and CDR2 YYEKEE (reference sequence). V shed 0 bases and J shed 2 bases, with 12 bases lying between them. DNA of the CDR3: TGTGCCAGCAGCTTGGATGGAGGGGAGGGCAATCAGCCCCAGCATTTT. Translated, it gives CASSLDGGEGNQPQHF.

In this sample, this clone turned up once. The chain is built from TRBV30 and TRBJ2-5; D unclear. Trimming shortened V by 3 bases and J by 5 bases, and 13 bases separated the two germline ends. The CDR3 spans 13 residues. The V gene's germline CDR1 is GTSNPN and CDR2 SVGIG (reference sequence). In DNA, the CDR3 is TGTGCCTGGAGCGGTATCCATTCGGAGACCCAGTACTTC. Translated: CAWSGIHSETQYF.

The chain combines TRBV27 with TRBJ2-7; a weak D match, TRBD2 (5 bases). This CDR3 spans 13 amino acids. The germline V gene has CDR1 MNHEY and CDR2 SMNVEV (reference sequence). The V end was cut by 6 bases, the J end by 5 bases, with 14 bases between. The DNA of the CDR3 is TGTGCCAGCAGCAACGAGGGTTTAAACGAGCAGTACTTC. Translated: CASSNEGLNEQYF.

The V gene is TRBV5-6, the J gene TRBJ2-7; D remains unclear. The ends were cut back, 4 bases at V and 2 bases at J, with 13 bases in the middle. This CDR3 contains 14 residues. The germline gives CDR1 SGHDT, CDR2 YYEEEE. For the CDR3, the DNA is TGTGCCAGCAGCCTAACGACTCTCCCCTACGAGCAGTACTTC. As protein: CASSLTTLPYEQYF. The full variable domain, with the rest looked up from reference TRBV5-6 and TRBJ2-7, is DAGVTQSPTHLIKTRGQQVTLRCSPKSGHDTVSWYQQALGQGPQFIFQYYEEEERQRGNFPDRFSGHQFPNYSSELNVNALLLGDSALYLCASSLTTLPYEQYFGPGTRLTVT.

The chain has TRBV19 and TRBJ2-1; 7 positions match TRBD1. Germline V CDR1 and CDR2: LNHDA, SQIVND (reference sequence). CDR3 length equals 14 residues. Trimming at V came to 1 base and at J to 6 bases, leaving 3 bases not matched to a gene. This CDR3 is CASSIGGTVNEQFF. The CDR3, as DNA: TGTGCCAGTAGTATAGGGGGGACAGTCAATGAGCAGTTCTTC. Full variable domain (rest looked up from reference TRBV19 and TRBJ2-1): DGGITQSPKYLFRKEGQNVTLSCEQNLNHDAMYWYRQDPGQGLRLIYYSQIVNDFQKGDIAEGYSVSREKKESFPLTVTSAQKNPTAFYLCASSIGGTVNEQFFGPGTRLTVL.